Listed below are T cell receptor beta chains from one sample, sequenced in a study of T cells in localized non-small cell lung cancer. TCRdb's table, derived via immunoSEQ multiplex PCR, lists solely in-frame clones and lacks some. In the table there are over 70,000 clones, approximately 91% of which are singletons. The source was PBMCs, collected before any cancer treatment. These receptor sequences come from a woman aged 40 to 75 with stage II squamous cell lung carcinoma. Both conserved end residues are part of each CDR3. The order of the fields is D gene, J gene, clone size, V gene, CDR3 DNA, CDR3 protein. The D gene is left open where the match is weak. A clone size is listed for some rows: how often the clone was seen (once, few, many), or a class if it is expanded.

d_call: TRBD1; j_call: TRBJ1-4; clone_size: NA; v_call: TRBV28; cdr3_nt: TGTGCCAGCAGCCCCGGGACAGTCAATGAAAAACTGTTTTTT; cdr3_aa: CASSPGTVNEKLFF
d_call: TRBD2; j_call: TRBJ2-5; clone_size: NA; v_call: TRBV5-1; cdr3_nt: TGCGCCAGCAGCCTCCGGGAGCGGGGAGAGACCCAGTACTTC; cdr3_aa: CASSLRERGETQYF
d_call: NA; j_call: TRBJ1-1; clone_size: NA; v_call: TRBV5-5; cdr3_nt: TGTGCCAGCAGCTCCCCGGGACAAAACACTGAAGCTTTCTTT; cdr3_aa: CASSSPGQNTEAFF
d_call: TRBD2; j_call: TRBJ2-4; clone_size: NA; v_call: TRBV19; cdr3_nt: TGTGCCAGTAGTATGGATTGGCTAGCGGGGGGTCTACTAGCCAAAAACATTCAGTACTTC; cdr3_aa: CASSMDWLAGGLLAKNIQYF
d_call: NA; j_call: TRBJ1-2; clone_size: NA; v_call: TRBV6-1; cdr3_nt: TGTGCCAGCGGAAGACCGCCTGACTATGGCTACACCTTC; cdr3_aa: CASGRPPDYGYTF
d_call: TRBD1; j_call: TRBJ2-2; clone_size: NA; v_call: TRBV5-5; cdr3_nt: TGTGCCAGCAGGTGGACAGGGGTAGAAATGAGGAACACCGGGGAGCTGTTTTTT; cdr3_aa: CASRWTGVEMRNTGELFF
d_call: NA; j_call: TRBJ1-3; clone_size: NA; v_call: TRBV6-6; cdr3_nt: TGTGCCAGCAGTTATGGAGGAAAGGTCTCTGGAAACACCATATATTTT; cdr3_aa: CASSYGGKVSGNTIYF
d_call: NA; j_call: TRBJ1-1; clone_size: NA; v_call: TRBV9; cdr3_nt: TGTGCCAGCAGCGTAGTCGAGGGGGTTAGGACTGAAGCTTTCTTT; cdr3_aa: CASSVVEGVRTEAFF
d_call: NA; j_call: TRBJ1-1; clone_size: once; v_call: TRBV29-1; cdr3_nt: TGCAGCGCTGAGGGGAGGTGGATGAACACTGAAGCTTTCTTT; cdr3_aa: CSAEGRWMNTEAFF
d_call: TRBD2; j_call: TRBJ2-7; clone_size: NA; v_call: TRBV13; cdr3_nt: TGTGCCAGCAGCTTAGCGGCTAGCGGGGGGAGCGCCTACGAGCAGTACTTC; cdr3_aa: CASSLAASGGSAYEQYF